The rows below give T cell receptor beta chains drawn from one sample of a study of human T cells and chemical hapten exposure. TCRdb redid the calling of the RACE reads with MiXCR, one entry per CDR3 protein. The sample holds tens of thousands of distinct CDR3 sequences, approximately 10% seen once. The input for sequencing was whole blood, taken in connection with sensitization to the hapten diphenylcyclopropenone (DPC). All receptors come from a middle-aged man with alopecia areata. Some clones in this sample may be carry-over from other donors' samples. Both conserved end residues are part of each CDR3. D genes are given only for firm matches. Rows give clone size only sometimes, using once, few, many, or a class for an expanded clone.

clone_size: few; v_call: TRBV5-1; d_call: NA; j_call: TRBJ2-5; cdr3_nt: TGCGCCAGCAGCTTGGCCAAGGAGACCCAGTACTTC; cdr3_aa: CASSLAKETQYF
clone_size: NA; v_call: TRBV6-6; d_call: NA; j_call: TRBJ1-5; cdr3_nt: TGTGTCACGTCCGGGGGGCCTAGCAATCAGCCCCAGCATTTT; cdr3_aa: CVTSGGPSNQPQHF
clone_size: NA; v_call: TRBV28; d_call: TRBD1; j_call: TRBJ2-1; cdr3_nt: TGTGCCAGTTATAAAGGACAGGGGGCGCGAAATGAGCAGTTCTTC; cdr3_aa: CASYKGQGARNEQFF
clone_size: few; v_call: TRBV30; d_call: NA; j_call: TRBJ2-6; cdr3_nt: TGTGCCTGCTTCTACCCCCAGGGTACCAACTCTGGGGCCAACGTCCTGACTTTC; cdr3_aa: CACFYPQGTNSGANVLTF
clone_size: NA; v_call: TRBV6-2/TRBV6-3; d_call: NA; j_call: TRBJ2-5; cdr3_nt: TGTGCCAGCACTAAAGGGGGAGAGACCCAGTACTTC; cdr3_aa: CASTKGGETQYF
clone_size: many; v_call: TRBV29-1; d_call: NA; j_call: TRBJ1-1; cdr3_nt: TGCAGCGGGATACAGGGCAGAGCTGAAGCTTTCTTT; cdr3_aa: CSGIQGRAEAFF
clone_size: few; v_call: TRBV24-1; d_call: NA; j_call: TRBJ2-7; cdr3_nt: TGTGCCACCAGTGAAACGGGAGTAGATGAGCAGTACTTC; cdr3_aa: CATSETGVDEQYF
clone_size: few; v_call: TRBV3-1; d_call: NA; j_call: TRBJ2-3; cdr3_nt: TGTGCCAGCAGCCAAGAGGTTGATACGCAGTATTTT; cdr3_aa: CASSQEVDTQYF
clone_size: NA; v_call: TRBV29-1; d_call: TRBD1; j_call: TRBJ2-7; cdr3_nt: TGCAGCGTGGGACAGCTCTACGAGCAGTACTTC; cdr3_aa: CSVGQLYEQYF
clone_size: many; v_call: TRBV5-1; d_call: NA; j_call: TRBJ2-4; cdr3_nt: TGCGCCAGAACCTTGCGGAGCGGCAAAAACATTCAGTACTTC; cdr3_aa: CARTLRSGKNIQYF
clone_size: few; v_call: TRBV27; d_call: TRBD1; j_call: TRBJ1-2; cdr3_nt: TGTGCCAGCAGTGTAAAACCGGGACAGCAGATCTATGGCTACACCTTC; cdr3_aa: CASSVKPGQQIYGYTF
clone_size: NA; v_call: TRBV7-6; d_call: NA; j_call: TRBJ2-5; cdr3_nt: TGTGCCAGCAGCTTAGCAGGGTTCGGGGAGACCCAGTACTTC; cdr3_aa: CASSLAGFGETQYF
clone_size: many; v_call: TRBV4-2; d_call: NA; j_call: TRBJ1-3; cdr3_nt: TGTGCCAGCAGCCAAAGGGGCGGGGATAAAGCTGGAAACACCATATATTTT; cdr3_aa: CASSQRGGDKAGNTIYF
clone_size: NA; v_call: TRBV6-5; d_call: TRBD1; j_call: TRBJ2-6; cdr3_nt: TGTGCCAGCAGTCCTAGGACAGGGGGCAGCTCTGGGGCCAACGTCCTGACTTTC; cdr3_aa: CASSPRTGGSSGANVLTF
clone_size: NA; v_call: TRBV19; d_call: TRBD1; j_call: TRBJ2-1; cdr3_nt: TGTGCCAGTAGCGAATATGACAGGGGGAGTGAGCAGTTCTTC; cdr3_aa: CASSEYDRGSEQFF
clone_size: NA; v_call: TRBV7-6; d_call: NA; j_call: TRBJ2-2; cdr3_nt: TGTGCCAGCAGCCCCGTTATAGGGGGCACCGGGGAGCTGTTTTTT; cdr3_aa: CASSPVIGGTGELFF
clone_size: many; v_call: TRBV27; d_call: TRBD1; j_call: TRBJ2-3; cdr3_nt: TGTGCCAGCAGTCTCGGACAGGGGCCAGATACGCAGTATTTT; cdr3_aa: CASSLGQGPDTQYF
clone_size: few; v_call: TRBV6-5; d_call: NA; j_call: TRBJ2-3; cdr3_nt: TGTGCCAGCAGTCGTTCAATCTGGGGCACAGATACGCAGTATTTT; cdr3_aa: CASSRSIWGTDTQYF
clone_size: many; v_call: TRBV3-1; d_call: NA; j_call: TRBJ2-7; cdr3_nt: TGTGCCAGCAGCCCGGGCCCTTCCTACGAGCAGTACTTC; cdr3_aa: CASSPGPSYEQYF
clone_size: NA; v_call: TRBV5-1; d_call: NA; j_call: TRBJ2-2; cdr3_nt: TGCGCCAGCTACTTTGGGCCGGGACCCAACACCGGGGAGCTGTTTTTT; cdr3_aa: CASYFGPGPNTGELFF
clone_size: few; v_call: TRBV2; d_call: NA; j_call: TRBJ2-1; cdr3_nt: TGTGCCAGCAGTGAGGACCTCTCCACGGAGTTCTTC; cdr3_aa: CASSEDLSTEFF
clone_size: few; v_call: TRBV7-2; d_call: TRBD2; j_call: TRBJ2-3; cdr3_nt: TGTGCCAGCAGCAATTACCGAGGACTAGCGGGATCAGATACGCAGTATTTT; cdr3_aa: CASSNYRGLAGSDTQYF
clone_size: many; v_call: TRBV20-1; d_call: TRBD2; j_call: TRBJ2-3; cdr3_nt: TGCAGTGCTAGATCGGTAGCGGGAGGCCGCACAGATACGCAGTATTTT; cdr3_aa: CSARSVAGGRTDTQYF
clone_size: NA; v_call: TRBV6-2/TRBV6-3; d_call: NA; j_call: TRBJ2-2; cdr3_nt: TGTGCCAGCAGTGTAGGGATATTCACCGGGGAGCTGTTTTTT; cdr3_aa: CASSVGIFTGELFF
clone_size: NA; v_call: TRBV9; d_call: TRBD2; j_call: TRBJ2-3; cdr3_nt: TGTGCCAGCAGCCCCGGGGGGACTAGCGGACGCACAGATACGCAGTATTTT; cdr3_aa: CASSPGGTSGRTDTQYF
clone_size: few; v_call: TRBV2; d_call: NA; j_call: TRBJ2-3; cdr3_nt: TGTGCCAGCAGTGAAGACCCAGCGATCCGAGTCACAGATACGCAGTATTTT; cdr3_aa: CASSEDPAIRVTDTQYF
clone_size: many; v_call: TRBV12-3/TRBV12-4; d_call: NA; j_call: TRBJ1-2; cdr3_nt: TGTGCCAGCAGTTTAGGGACAGCTACTAACTATGGCTACACCTTC; cdr3_aa: CASSLGTATNYGYTF
clone_size: many; v_call: TRBV29-1; d_call: TRBD2; j_call: TRBJ2-1; cdr3_nt: TGCAGCGTCGTTCCACGACTAGCGGGGGGTTACAATGAGCAGTTCTTC; cdr3_aa: CSVVPRLAGGYNEQFF
clone_size: NA; v_call: TRBV2; d_call: NA; j_call: TRBJ1-3; cdr3_nt: TGTGCCAGCAGTGAAGGAGGGTCTGGAAACACCATATATTTT; cdr3_aa: CASSEGGSGNTIYF